Listed here is a single T cell receptor (beta chain). Its target antigen remains unknown. Per-base qualities were not stored, and no clone one base away is much larger. This record comes from a study of cytomegalovirus exposure and HLA in healthy donors (dated by TCRdb to about 2017). Study-level background: According to an earlier analysis of a few hundred of the donors, some 170 million T cells yielded over 90 million unique TCR beta sequences and 276 Gb of sequence data. An early release that covered fewer than 750 HLA-typed donors contained approximately 300 gigabases of sequencing data and 70 million to 100 million unique TCR sequences. The genetic ancestry cluster associated with self-reported Caucasian donors included approximately 85% of the roughly 410 genotyped donors. The study aimed to test whether cataloging public T cell receptors could reveal signatures of past pathogen exposure. The T cell repertoires of about 700 subjects were profiled by immunosequencing and related to cytomegalovirus serostatus. Besides the first cohort of roughly 660 subjects, a separate validation cohort made up of 120 different subjects was used. To predict cytomegalovirus infection status, the study brought together high-throughput TCR immunosequencing, statistical association of individual TCRs with disease status, and machine learning. To study patterns of TCR occurrence, a later analysis re-analyzed previously published TCR beta repertoires from around 670 donors and added high-resolution HLA genotyping. In the later analysis, no new phenotypic data were used to find candidate immune exposures; instead, reliance was placed on TCR beta sequences and their occurrence across donors. An earlier analysis of about 600 of the donors used high-throughput TCR beta sequencing to judge whether each TCR beta V gene segment behaved as functional or pseudogenic. Donor age, sex, ethnicity and CMV serostatus were compiled alongside the repertoire data. A later genetic analysis used genome-wide SNP genotypes for about 65% of the 666 donors, treating that subset as a discovery cohort. Every repertoire in the discovery cohort had been generated on one and the same sequencing platform. Class I and class II HLA loci were covered by the typing at four-digit resolution. The number of donors typed differed by locus, with 629-630 for A, B, C, DRB1 and DQB1, around 500 for DQA1, nearly 610 for DPA1, and some 450 for DPB1. Because of strong linkage in the cohort, roughly five DR-DQ haplotypes were treated as single units for association and clustering. Across about 370 genotyped donors of the cohort, an average of 235,054 unique TCR beta nucleotide sequences per donor were sequenced, and roughly a sixth of those sequences were non-productive. Overall study outcomes, separate from this receptor: Cytomegalovirus status was reported to be diagnosed by the classifier with high specificity and sensitivity in both the original and validation cohorts. It was suggested by the authors that the approach could potentially be generalized to other disease states and immunological phenotypes. Correlated functional status among segregating V segments might reflect linkage disequilibrium, but an unknown experimental factor could not be ruled out. Specific HLA alleles were associated with 18,000 or so TCR beta sequences at a false discovery rate of 0.05 in a later analysis. Only TCR beta chains were sequenced in this cohort, and the absence of alpha or paired-chain data limited detectable features. Because counts were too low, approximately 15 rarely observed V segments, including chromosome 9 orphons, were excluded from the earlier analysis of under 650 of the donors. A further reported finding was that TCR beta sequences accurately predicted the HLA-A and HLA-B alleles for most subjects in the first cohort. According to a later analysis, TCR association rates differed among HLA loci, with DRB1 alleles showing the most associated TCRs and HLA-C alleles showing the fewest. The study gave a list of some 150 TCR beta chains associated with cytomegalovirus. When HLA alleles, especially DR and DQ, strongly co-occurred, attributing TCR associations to individual alleles was difficult. Most TCR sequences were seen in very few donors, while some public TCRs were found in many individuals. Broadly in line with IMGT annotations, most TCR beta V segments showed up in productive rearrangements about 90% or about 30% of the time in an earlier analysis of some 590 of the donors. For the cohort, immune exposure information was limited to CMV serostatus. Sequencing depth was assumed to be roughly uniform across donors in the presence/absence analyses, though that assumption may not hold. A later analysis reported that several top co-occurrence clusters appeared linked to parvovirus B19, influenza, CMV and Epstein-Barr virus. HLA typing was unavailable for some donors at each locus, so association tests used only the typed subset. Compared with the 666-donor mean, donors in an Asian-associated ancestry cluster had fewer N-insertions in productive TCRs, according to a later genetic analysis. The 87-base-pair reads could not distinguish some IMGT-functional V segments, including TRBV6-2 and TRBV6-3, so those segments were excluded. The sequencing pipeline was judged likely to have produced a cluster of highly shared sequence variants as a technical artifact. Most CMV-associated TCR beta chains appeared to be HLA-restricted in a later analysis, and the HLA associations seemed to be driven largely by CMV exposure. In vitro tests confirmed that a few of the cytomegalovirus-associated TCR beta chains recognize cytomegalovirus antigens. In a later analysis, HLA-associated TCR beta chains were found to be more clonally expanded and to have lower generation probabilities than equally common non-associated chains. A later genetic analysis associated a missense DCLRE1C variant with V-gene and J-gene trimming of TCR beta chains, and an independent cohort replicated the association.

CDR1 and CDR2 are read off the germline V gene (reference sequence) as LNHDA and SQIVND. Relative to germline, V is missing 8 bases and J is missing 8 bases, with 26 bases of the junction outside any gene match. There are 20 amino acids in the CDR3, from cysteine to phenylalanine inclusive. Only the CDR3 DNA is retained, 60 bases long and in frame from the first base. In total, 500 to 700 healthy bone marrow donors made up the cohort. Cohort members were all nominally healthy when sampled, although unrecorded immune exposures were likely present. The donor was CMV seropositive and belonged to the group of 270 or so seropositive cohort members. A peripheral blood sample was provided by each donor, and peripheral blood mononuclear cells were used for TCR beta sequencing. The Qiagen DNeasy Blood Extraction Kit was used to extract genomic DNA from the blood cell samples. Receptors were amplified or captured by the immunoSEQ multiplex PCR assay. A mixture of 60 forward primers for TCR Vbeta segments and 13 reverse primers for TCR Jbeta segments was used in the multiplex PCR. The CDR3 region of rearranged TCR beta genes was amplified from genomic DNA with a multiplex PCR assay. Amplified TCR beta libraries were sequenced as 87-base-pair reads on the Illumina HiSeq System. The source study handled its data this way. A later analysis tallied tens of millions of unique TCR beta chains across the 700 or so repertoires, and around 10 million of those chains were shared by two or more donors. A nearest-neighbor algorithm error-corrected the raw reads and collapsed the reads into unique sequences, merging closely related sequences to remove PCR and sequencing errors. Alignment of CDR3 sequences to IMGT reference sequences was used to assign V, D and J gene segments. Each retained sequence needed at least a six-nucleotide match to both a V gene segment and a J gene segment. Rearrangements were classified as productive when the CDR3 lacked stop codons and remained in frame with V and J, and all other rearrangements were classified as non-productive. CDR3 was defined according to IMGT convention as the region running from the second conserved V-encoded cysteine to the conserved J-encoded phenylalanine. In an earlier analysis of around 540 of the donors, sequences lacking an unambiguous match to a single V gene segment were excluded. In an earlier analysis of almost 600 of the donors, a V segment was called functional when productive rearrangements were above 56.7%, and segregating when the standard deviation between donors exceeded 5%. A statistical classification framework was built for diagnosing cytomegalovirus status from the catalog of TCR beta chain sequences. A later analysis assigned V and J genes by comparing TCR nucleotide sequences with IMGT/GENE-DB human TR gene sequences. The TCRdist pipeline was used in a later analysis to assign CDR3 sequences and most-parsimonious VDJ recombination scenarios. In a later analysis, every TCR beta chain was defined by the combination of its CDR3 amino acid sequence and its V-gene family, and reads without a unique V-gene family were dropped. A later analysis removed 592 highly shared, low-generation-probability nucleotide sequences to deal with suspected cross-contamination and a sequencing artifact. In a later analysis, a clonal expansion index for each public chain was calculated from normalized within-repertoire ranks of inferred template counts. A later analysis computed generation probabilities with a VDJ recombination model fitted to out-of-frame rearrangements, and checked the results against IGoR. In a later analysis, hypergeometric tests were used to score TCR-TCR, TCR-HLA and TCR-CMV co-occurrence, with a repertoire-size bias correction applied to TCR pairs. To estimate false discovery rates, a later analysis permuted the HLA or CMV assignments 20 times. In a later analysis, co-occurring TCRs were grouped with DBSCAN, and TCRdist sequence similarity was added when clustering was performed within HLA-allele-positive subsets. Repertoires with fewer than 30,000 or more than 120,000 public chains were left out of co-occurrence clustering, as were five repertoires with anomalous nucleotide sharing. TCRdb carries this immuneACCESS record with in-frame sequences only. Its versions omit some clonotypes, under half of them owing to an unresolved V gene in the studies checked, with the rest unexplained. The V and J calls and clone size were taken over from that table, and D and trimming were inferred from the DNA. This sample has approximately 190,000 clones in its table, and around 82% of those were observed once. Of the sample, about 14% is held by the ten largest clones.

The rearranged segments are TRBV19 and TRBJ1-4, with TRBD1 matching 10 junction bases. The TCR comes from a woman in her thirties in good health and CMV-seropositive. The sequencing input was PBMCs. The CDR3 protein sequence reads: CASQLRFRTGGAEGVEKLFF. The DNA reads as follows: TGTGCCAGTCAGTTGCGGTTCCGGACAGGGGGAGCCGAGGGGGTCGAAAAACTGTTTTTT.